The rows below give T cell receptor beta chains drawn from one sample of a study of radiation and T cells in renal cell carcinoma. Assay: immunoSEQ multiplex PCR; the TCRdb copy retains only in-frame clones and omits some. The sample records about 170,000 clones, 88% being singletons. Sequencing used blood, obtained from a patient whose treatment included radiotherapy and nephrectomy. The receptors here all came from a woman aged 50 to 60 with renal cell carcinoma. Each CDR3 is given with its conserved first and last residue. D genes are given only for firm matches. For some rows the clone size is stated as once, few or many, or as a class when expanded; others skip it.

CDR3aa: CASSLAQGLNTEAFF; CDR3nt: TGTGCCAGCAGCTTAGCGCAGGGTTTGAACACTGAAGCTTTCTTT; d_gene: -; v_gene: TRBV7-9; j_gene: TRBJ1-1; abundance: -
CDR3aa: CASSSAGKVTDTQYF; CDR3nt: TGTGCCAGCAGCTCAGCGGGGAAGGTGACAGATACGCAGTATTTT; d_gene: TRBD2; v_gene: TRBV11-2; j_gene: TRBJ2-3; abundance: once
CDR3aa: CASSPGDRGYEQYF; CDR3nt: TGTGCCAGCAGCCCCGGGGACAGGGGCTACGAGCAGTACTTC; d_gene: TRBD1; v_gene: TRBV7-9; j_gene: TRBJ2-7; abundance: once
CDR3aa: CASSPEDSRYGYTF; CDR3nt: TGCGCCAGCAGCCCTGAGGACTCCCGCTATGGCTACACCTTC; d_gene: -; v_gene: TRBV5-1; j_gene: TRBJ1-2; abundance: -
CDR3aa: CASTTTIGRLGNTIYF; CDR3nt: TGTGCCAGTACTACGACAATCGGACGATTGGGAAACACCATATATTTT; d_gene: -; v_gene: TRBV19; j_gene: TRBJ1-3; abundance: few
CDR3aa: CASSFDRYNQPQHF; CDR3nt: TGTGCCAGCAGCTTCGACAGGTACAATCAGCCCCAGCATTTT; d_gene: -; v_gene: TRBV7-2; j_gene: TRBJ1-5; abundance: -
CDR3aa: CASRGAGSKTYEQYF; CDR3nt: TGTGCCAGCAGGGGAGCGGGGTCGAAAACCTACGAGCAGTACTTC; d_gene: TRBD2; v_gene: TRBV7-9; j_gene: TRBJ2-7; abundance: few
CDR3aa: CASSTHTTLGRNTQYF; CDR3nt: TGTGCCAGCAGCACGCATACAACACTTGGCAGGAATACGCAGTATTTT; d_gene: -; v_gene: TRBV7-9; j_gene: TRBJ2-3; abundance: -
CDR3aa: CASSFQQGSYEQYF; CDR3nt: TGTGCCAGCAGCTTCCAACAGGGGTCCTACGAGCAGTACTTC; d_gene: TRBD1; v_gene: TRBV5-8; j_gene: TRBJ2-7; abundance: -
CDR3aa: CASSPIQGREGYTF; CDR3nt: TGTGCCAGCTCACCTATACAGGGCAGAGAAGGCTACACCTTC; d_gene: -; v_gene: TRBV18; j_gene: TRBJ1-2; abundance: -
CDR3aa: CASSQTSGPYNEQFF; CDR3nt: TGTGCCAGTAGCCAAACTAGCGGGCCTTACAATGAGCAGTTCTTC; d_gene: TRBD2; v_gene: TRBV19; j_gene: TRBJ2-1; abundance: -
CDR3aa: CASSYRQDNTEAFF; CDR3nt: TGTGCCAGCAGTTACAGGCAGGACAACACTGAAGCTTTCTTT; d_gene: -; v_gene: TRBV6-5; j_gene: TRBJ1-1; abundance: -
CDR3aa: CASSVDRGRQPQHF; CDR3nt: TGTGCCAGCAGCGTGGACAGGGGACGGCAGCCCCAGCATTTT; d_gene: TRBD1; v_gene: TRBV6-5; j_gene: TRBJ1-5; abundance: once